This TCR beta chain was documented in a study of T cells in tuberculosis (dated by TCRdb to the late 2010s). The study in broad terms: In the study, CD1B tetramers and high-throughput TCR immunosequencing were combined to characterize T cells specific for the mycobacterial lipid antigen glucose monomycolate (GMM). PBMC from active tuberculosis patients were archived either before standard anti-tuberculosis treatment began or within 7 days of the start of that treatment. IGRA-negative adolescents, IGRA-positive adolescents with latent tuberculosis and adults with active tuberculosis, approximately 11 per group, were compared in a South African clinical cohort.

Trimming removed 6 bases from V and 0 bases from J; the gene matches leave 4 bases unexplained. The CDR1 and CDR2 encoded by the germline V gene (reference sequence) are SEHNR and FQNEAQ. Spanning cysteine to phenylalanine, the CDR3 consists of 15 amino acids. The DNA shown is the 45-base CDR3, in frame from base 1. The full study reports these points: Compared with IGRA-negative controls, TCR-alpha repertoires from active tuberculosis had smaller mean NN-distances to GMM-specific TCRs, which suggests that these TCRs underwent clonal expansion. The smaller NN-distances were partly driven by shorter CDR3-alpha lengths in active tuberculosis patients, and the difference for TCR-beta did not reach statistical significance. Using GEM motif frequencies, a classifier achieved around 70% accuracy, whereas a classifier built on the diverse GMM-specific repertoire got to approximately 88% accuracy (AUROC roughly 0.88). Which clinical samples got chosen depended on the availability of cryopreserved specimens, and the active tuberculosis cases were adults, whereas the controls were adolescents.

Patients with active tuberculosis were defined as newly diagnosed, HIV-seronegative South African adults aged 18 years or older. Confirmation of active tuberculosis came from positive sputum smear microscopy and/or a positive M. tuberculosis culture. Immunosequencing was performed on unsorted cryopreserved PBMC and covered roughly 98,000 T cells per clinical donor on average. On this clone itself: Its antigen is currently not known. Base qualities are not recorded, but no much larger clone differs from it by a single base.

The immunoSEQ multiplex PCR assay was used to generate TCR libraries, with TCR-beta and/or TCR-alpha/delta assays applied to each sample. Amplified TCR libraries were sequenced on the Illumina high-throughput platform. The original methods were these. Clustering and dimensionality reduction relied on pairwise TCRdist distances among GMM-specific receptors from T cells that were either sorted ex vivo or expanded in vitro. Each clinical repertoire was assigned a mean NN-distance score, defined as the average TCRdist to the nearest 10% of tetramer-positive reference sequences. GEM TCR motif frequency was computed as the fraction of unique TCRs matching known GEM sequences by V/J usage and CDR3 length. Active tuberculosis was classified by linear discriminant analysis with leave-one-out cross-validation, implemented in scikit-learn. Entries here come from immuneACCESS through TCRdb and include only in-frame sequences with V and J called. Some clones fail to appear in such tables; in the studies checked, an unresolved V gene covers under half of the shortfall, and the cause of the remainder is unknown. V, J and clone size reflect that table, while D and trimming were determined from the DNA. The sample yields about 7,700 clones; around 93% were counted once. The ten biggest clones cover 11% of the sample.

The source material was PBMCs. The rearrangement combines TRBV7-9 with TRBJ2-3, with TRBD2 matching 9 junction bases. This clonotype originated in an adult with tuberculosis. DNA sequence: TGTGCCAGCAGACTAGCGGGTTTTAGCACAGATACGCAGTATTTT. It is translated as CASRLAGFSTDTQYF.